These 19 T cell receptor beta chains came from one sample sequenced in a study of PD-1 blockade in classical Hodgkin lymphoma (dated by TCRdb to the early 2020s). Library prep was done by the immunoSEQ multiplex PCR assay. TCRdb took this table from immuneACCESS and kept in-frame rearrangements with V and J called. Such tables lack part of the clones; where checked against another copy, unresolved V genes explain under half of the gap, and the rest is unexplained. Recorded for this sample are roughly 70,000 clones; 71% of them occurred a single time. Of the sample, 7.5% to 9.5% is held by the ten largest clones. The sample's time point label is to be understood as: cycle 2 day 1 (C2D1) of nivolumab. Relapse after autologous stem cell transplantation had occurred in all trial patients, and cohorts A, B and C were distinguished by prior brentuximab vedotin exposure. The starting material was peripheral blood mononuclear cells (PBMCs), obtained before the second cycle of nivolumab. Every receptor here comes from a human donor with classical Hodgkin lymphoma.

The chain couples TRBV7-8 to TRBJ2-2; TRBD1 matches at 7 bases. The germline CDR1 and CDR2 sequences are SGHVS and FQNEAQ. The CDR3 loop spans 14 amino acids. V dropped 3 bases and J dropped 7; count of bases not matched to a gene: 5. In DNA, the CDR3 is TGTGCCAGCAGCTTGTTCGGGACAGTCGGGGAGCTGTTTTTT. Its protein product is CASSLFGTVGELFF.

V usage is TRBV5-1 and J usage is TRBJ1-4; possible D gene TRBD1, 5 bases. Germline V gene sequence: CDR1 SGHRS, CDR2 YFSETQ. V lost 4 bases, J lost 5 bases, and 12 bases lay in between. This CDR3 is 14 amino acids long. The CDR3 here is CASSPGGGNEKLFF. The CDR3 region has the DNA TGCGCCAGCAGCCCTGGTGGGGGAAATGAAAAACTGTTTTTT.

This chain joins TRBV18 and TRBJ1-4; D might be TRBD1 (6 bases). Germline V gives CDR1 KGHSH, CDR2 LQKENI. This CDR3 has 13 amino acids. The V end lost 8 bases, the J end lost 13 bases, and 20 bases lay between the germline ends. CDR3 nucleotide sequence: TGTGCCAGCCTTCCGGGGGCAGGGAGGAGACTGTTTTTT. Translation gives CASLPGAGRRLFF.

J is TRBJ1-1 and V is TRBV5-1; tentative D call: TRBD1 (5 bases). The germline CDR1 and CDR2 sequences are SGHRS and YFSETQ. There are 12 residues in the CDR3. The V end lost 6 bases, the J end lost 7 bases, and 13 bases lay between the germline ends. The CDR3 nucleotides are TGCGCCAGCATAGGGGTGGGGGATGAAGCTTTCTTT. Protein product: CASIGVGDEAFF.

This chain connects TRBV19 to TRBJ2-1, with D perhaps assigned TRBD1 or TRBD2 (6 bases each). The CDR3 is made up of 14 amino acids. Germline lookup yields CDR1 LNHDA and CDR2 SQIVND (reference sequence). Trimming cost V 1 base and J 5 bases, with 9 bases left between them. This chain's CDR3 is CASSIAGANNEQFF. For the CDR3, the DNA is TGTGCCAGTAGTATAGCGGGGGCGAACAATGAGCAGTTCTTC.

The chain couples TRBV14 to TRBJ2-1, with D possibly TRBD1 on 5 matching bases. Germline values: CDR1 SGHDN, CDR2 FVKESK. The CDR3 length is 15 residues. V lost 3 bases, J lost 3 bases, and 12 bases lay in between. CDR3 sequence reads: CASSHRTRVYNEQFF. The CDR3 DNA reads TGTGCCAGCAGCCATAGGACCAGGGTCTACAATGAGCAGTTCTTC.

The V and J genes are TRBV19 and TRBJ1-5, with 7 positions matching TRBD1. V trimming: 5 bases; J trimming: 3 bases; junction bases outside the gene matches: 7. The CDR3 loop spans 15 amino acids. CDR1 is LNHDA and CDR2 is SQIVND in the germline V gene (reference sequence). CDR3 region: CASSSFQGVNQPQHF. The CDR3 DNA sequence: TGTGCCAGTAGTTCGTTTCAGGGGGTCAATCAGCCCCAGCATTTT. Full variable domain (missing parts from reference TRBV19 and TRBJ1-5): DGGITQSPKYLFRKEGQNVTLSCEQNLNHDAMYWYRQDPGQGLRLIYYSQIVNDFQKGDIAEGYSVSREKKESFPLTVTSAQKNPTAFYLCASSSFQGVNQPQHFGDGTRLSIL.

The V and J genes are TRBV25-1 and TRBJ2-5, with 7 bases aligning to TRBD2. The CDR3 has 14 residues. Trimming at V came to 8 bases and at J to 7 bases, leaving 13 bases not matched to a gene. Germline CDR1 and CDR2: MGHDK and SYGVNS. DNA of the CDR3: TGTGCCAGCCTTCCCGGAGCGGGAAGGGGGACCCAGTACTTC. It encodes CASLPGAGRGTQYF.

V usage is TRBV6-6 and J usage is TRBJ2-7, with 13 nucleotides matching TRBD2. CDR1 and CDR2 (germline): MNHNY, SVGAGI (reference sequence). Trimming took 5 bases from V and 6 from J; bases not matched to a gene: 7. The CDR3 has 15 residues. The CDR3 bases are TGTGCCAGCAGTCCTGGACTAGCGGGAGTAGGCGAGCAGTACTTC. Its protein product is CASSPGLAGVGEQYF.

The rearrangement uses TRBV6-4 and TRBJ1-5; tentative D call: TRBD1 (5 bases). Germline lookup yields CDR1 MRHNA and CDR2 SNTAGT. V was clipped by 3 bases and J by 6 bases, with 12 bases between them. The CDR3 runs 14 residues. This CDR3 is CASSEMGGSQPQHF. The DNA for the CDR3 is TGTGCCAGCAGTGAAATGGGGGGGAGTCAGCCCCAGCATTTT.

V usage is TRBV18 and J usage is TRBJ2-1, with TRBD2 matching over 12 bases. The V gene end was trimmed by 3 bases and the J gene end by 5 bases; junction bases not matched to a gene: 5. This CDR3 region has 16 residues. CDR1 and CDR2 (germline): KGHSH, LQKENI. CDR3 region: CASSPSLAGGNNEQFF. CDR3 in DNA: TGTGCCAGCTCACCTTCACTAGCGGGGGGAAACAATGAGCAGTTCTTC.

This clone occurred a few times. V usage is TRBV5-1 and J usage is TRBJ1-1; a possible D gene is TRBD1 (6 bases). Germline CDR1 and CDR2: SGHRS and YFSETQ. This CDR3 comprises 15 residues. Trimming took off 0 bases at V and 4 bases at J, with 13 bases between the two ends. CDR3 loop: CASSLASGAGTEAFF. CDR3 in DNA: TGCGCCAGCAGCTTGGCTTCGGGGGCGGGCACTGAAGCTTTCTTT. The variable domain in full, completed from reference TRBV5-1 and TRBJ1-1, reads KAGVTQTPRYLIKTRGQQVTLSCSPISGHRSVSWYQQTPGQGLQFLFEYFSETQRNKGNFPGRFSGRQFSNSRSEMNVSTLELGDSALYLCASSLASGAGTEAFFGQGTRLTVV.

The rearrangement links TRBV11-2 to TRBJ1-4; weak D call: TRBD1 (6 bases). Trimming took 4 bases from V and 7 from J, leaving 19 bases between them. CDR1 is SGHAT, CDR2 FQNNGV, per germline. The CDR3 consists of 16 residues. CDR3 sequence: CASSSLRQALSEKLFF. The CDR3 region has the DNA TGTGCCAGCAGCTCTCTCAGACAGGCACTCTCTGAAAAACTGTTTTTT.

This rearrangement joins TRBV10-1 to TRBJ2-2; D not resolved. V lost 2 bases, J lost 4 bases, and 11 bases lay in between. CDR3 length: 15 amino acids. CDR1 WNHNN and CDR2 SYGVQD come from the germline V gene (reference sequence). The CDR3 bases are TGCGCCAGCAGTGAGACGGTGTCAGTCACCGGGGAGCTGTTTTTT. It translates to CASSETVSVTGELFF.

CDR3 DNA: TGTGCCAGCAGCACCAGGGGACCTTACTATGGCTACACCTTC. Its protein product is CASSTRGPYYGYTF. This sequence joins TRBV11-2 and TRBJ1-2; tentative D call: TRBD1 (6 bases). Germline lookup yields CDR1 SGHAT and CDR2 FQNNGV. The CDR3 has 14 amino acids. Trimming cost V 5 bases and J 3 bases, with 13 bases left between them.

The rearrangement uses TRBV7-8 and TRBJ2-3; TRBD2 agrees at 8 bases. The length of the CDR3 is 16 residues. CDR1 is SGHVS and CDR2 is FQNEAQ in the germline V gene. The V and J ends lost 1 base and 0 bases, in that order; junction bases with no gene match: 3. The CDR3 DNA reads as TGTGCCAGCAGCTTAGGGGGCGGGGGGAGCACAGATACGCAGTATTTT. Translation: CASSLGGGGSTDTQYF.

V usage is TRBV5-1 and J usage is TRBJ2-3; 7 positions match TRBD1. There are 13 residues in the CDR3. V trimming: 4 bases; J trimming: 6 bases; junction bases outside the gene matches: 5. Germline CDR1 SGHRS, CDR2 YFSETQ. The DNA for the CDR3 is TGCGCCAGCAGCATTCGGACAGGCGATACGCAGTATTTT. It yields the protein CASSIRTGDTQYF.

CDR3 amino acids: CASSQSVVSQYF. The CDR3 coding sequence is TGTGCCAGCAGCCAATCGGTAGTGTCCCAGTACTTC. The chain combines TRBV14 with TRBJ2-5, with D unresolved. Trimming shortened V by 2 bases and J by 9 bases, and 10 bases separated the two germline ends. Germline V gene sequence: CDR1 SGHDN, CDR2 FVKESK. The CDR3 extends over 12 amino acids.

The chain uses TRBV19 and TRBJ1-1, with TRBD1 matching over 7 bases. Trimming took 7 bases from V and 11 from J; bases not matched to a gene: 16. Per germline, CDR1 LNHDA and CDR2 SQIVND (reference sequence). This CDR3 has 14 amino acids. The CDR3 DNA follows: TGTGCCAGTACGCTAGGACAGGTAGGAAACCGGGCTTTCTTT. Translation: CASTLGQVGNRAFF. Variable domain in full (rest from reference TRBV19 and TRBJ1-1): DGGITQSPKYLFRKEGQNVTLSCEQNLNHDAMYWYRQDPGQGLRLIYYSQIVNDFQKGDIAEGYSVSREKKESFPLTVTSAQKNPTAFYLCASTLGQVGNRAFFGQGTRLTVV.